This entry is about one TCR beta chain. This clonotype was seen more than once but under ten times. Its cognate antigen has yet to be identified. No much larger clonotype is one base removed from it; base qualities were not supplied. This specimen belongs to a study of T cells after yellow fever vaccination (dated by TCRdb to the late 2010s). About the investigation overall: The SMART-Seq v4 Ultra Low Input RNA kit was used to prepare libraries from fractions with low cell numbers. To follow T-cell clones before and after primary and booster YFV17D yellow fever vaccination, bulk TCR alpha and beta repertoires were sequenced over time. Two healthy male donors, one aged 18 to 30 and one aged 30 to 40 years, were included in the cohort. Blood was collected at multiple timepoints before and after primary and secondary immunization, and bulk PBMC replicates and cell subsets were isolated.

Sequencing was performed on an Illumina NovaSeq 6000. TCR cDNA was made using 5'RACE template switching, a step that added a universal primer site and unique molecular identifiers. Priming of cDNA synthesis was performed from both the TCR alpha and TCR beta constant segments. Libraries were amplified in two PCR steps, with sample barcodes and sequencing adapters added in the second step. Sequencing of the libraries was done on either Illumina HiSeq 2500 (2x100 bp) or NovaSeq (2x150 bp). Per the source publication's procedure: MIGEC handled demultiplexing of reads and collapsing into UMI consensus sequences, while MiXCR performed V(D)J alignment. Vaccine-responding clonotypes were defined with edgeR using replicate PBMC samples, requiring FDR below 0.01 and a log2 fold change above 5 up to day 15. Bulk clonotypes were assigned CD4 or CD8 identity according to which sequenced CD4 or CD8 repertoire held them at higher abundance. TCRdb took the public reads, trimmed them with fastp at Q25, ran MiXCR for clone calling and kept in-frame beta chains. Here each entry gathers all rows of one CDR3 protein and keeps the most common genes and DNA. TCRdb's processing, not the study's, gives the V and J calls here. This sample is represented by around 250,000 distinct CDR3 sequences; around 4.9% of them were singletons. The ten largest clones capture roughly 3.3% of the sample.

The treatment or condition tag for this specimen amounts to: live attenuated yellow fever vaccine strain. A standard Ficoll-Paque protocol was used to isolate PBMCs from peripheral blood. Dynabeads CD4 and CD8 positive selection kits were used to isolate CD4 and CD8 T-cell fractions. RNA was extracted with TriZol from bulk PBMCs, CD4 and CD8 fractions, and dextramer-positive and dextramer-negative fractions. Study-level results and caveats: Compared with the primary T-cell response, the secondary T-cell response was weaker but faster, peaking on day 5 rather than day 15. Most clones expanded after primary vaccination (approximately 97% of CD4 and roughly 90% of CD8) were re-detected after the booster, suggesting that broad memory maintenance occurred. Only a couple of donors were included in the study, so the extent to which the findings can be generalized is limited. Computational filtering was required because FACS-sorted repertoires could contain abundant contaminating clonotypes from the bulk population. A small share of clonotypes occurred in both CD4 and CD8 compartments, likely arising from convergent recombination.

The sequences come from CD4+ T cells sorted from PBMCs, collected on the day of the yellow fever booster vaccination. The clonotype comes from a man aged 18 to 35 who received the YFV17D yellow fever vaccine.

The CDR3 region reads CASSQVEQGEQYV. The DNA reads TGTGCCAGCAGCCAAGTCGAACAGGGGGAGCAGTACGTC. The chain was built from TRBV3-1 and TRBJ2-7; TRBD1 fits 7 bases in the junction. CDR1 LGHDT and CDR2 YNNKEL are derived from the germline V gene (reference sequence). The CDR3 runs 13 residues from the cysteine to the valine. The only DNA kept is the CDR3, 39 bases in frame from the first base. From V the trimming removes 1 base and from J it removes 7 bases, while the gene matches leave 4 bases of the junction unaccounted for.